This is a list of T cell receptor beta chains from one sample in a study of T cell responses to AZD1222 COVID-19 vaccine. Sequencing used immunoSEQ multiplex PCR; TCRdb keeps in-frame clones, though not all of them. The sample includes roughly 120,000 clones, 70% to 90% of them seen just once. Specimen: peripheral blood, collected on day 0 of AZD1222 vaccination. Receptors originate from an adult in good health. CDR3s include the opening cysteine and the closing phenylalanine or tryptophan. The order of the fields is J gene, V gene, clone size, D gene, CDR3 protein, CDR3 DNA. D genes are given only for firm matches. Clone sizes are given selectively: once, few, many, or a class where the clone is expanded.

j_gene: TRBJ2-7
v_gene: TRBV2
abundance: .
d_gene: TRBD1
CDR3aa: CASSADRGRSYEQYF
CDR3nt: TGTGCCAGCAGTGCGGACAGGGGTCGGTCCTACGAGCAGTACTTC

j_gene: TRBJ1-1
v_gene: TRBV27
abundance: few
d_gene: .
CDR3aa: CASSLWLGVNTEAFF
CDR3nt: TGTGCCAGCAGTTTGTGGTTGGGGGTGAACACTGAAGCTTTCTTT

j_gene: TRBJ1-2
v_gene: TRBV24-1
abundance: .
d_gene: .
CDR3aa: CATSDLRPDRPYGYTF
CDR3nt: TGTGCCACCAGTGATTTGCGACCCGACAGGCCGTATGGCTACACCTTC

j_gene: TRBJ2-5
v_gene: TRBV2
abundance: .
d_gene: .
CDR3aa: CASSEGGGETQYF
CDR3nt: TGTGCCAGCAGTGAAGGGGGCGGGGAGACCCAGTACTTC

j_gene: TRBJ2-5
v_gene: TRBV7-2
abundance: .
d_gene: TRBD2
CDR3aa: CASSLFPGTSGAPQETQYF
CDR3nt: TGTGCCAGCAGCTTATTCCCCGGGACTAGCGGGGCCCCCCAAGAGACCCAGTACTTC

j_gene: TRBJ1-1
v_gene: TRBV30
abundance: .
d_gene: .
CDR3aa: CAWSVAVYPEAFF
CDR3nt: TGTGCCTGGAGTGTCGCCGTCTATCCTGAAGCTTTCTTT

j_gene: TRBJ1-2
v_gene: TRBV29-1
abundance: .
d_gene: .
CDR3aa: CSVVTLTGQLGGYTF
CDR3nt: TGCAGCGTTGTAACCCTGACAGGACAATTAGGTGGCTACACCTTC

j_gene: TRBJ1-2
v_gene: TRBV19
abundance: .
d_gene: TRBD1
CDR3aa: CASSIDRGNYGYTF
CDR3nt: TGTGCCAGTAGTATAGACAGGGGGAACTATGGCTACACCTTC

j_gene: TRBJ2-5
v_gene: TRBV30
abundance: .
d_gene: .
CDR3aa: CAWRPPEGTQQETQYF
CDR3nt: TGTGCCTGGAGACCTCCAGAGGGGACACAACAAGAGACCCAGTACTTC

j_gene: TRBJ2-7
v_gene: TRBV11-3
abundance: .
d_gene: .
CDR3aa: CASSLAGPYEQYF
CDR3nt: TGTGCCAGCAGCTTAGCGGGCCCCTACGAGCAGTACTTC

j_gene: TRBJ2-3
v_gene: TRBV2
abundance: .
d_gene: .
CDR3aa: CASSADGNTQYF
CDR3nt: TGTGCCAGCAGCGCGGACGGGAATACGCAGTATTTT

j_gene: TRBJ2-3
v_gene: TRBV18
abundance: once
d_gene: .
CDR3aa: CASSQGRGRDTQYF
CDR3nt: TGTGCCAGCTCACAGGGAAGGGGACGGGATACGCAGTATTTT

j_gene: TRBJ1-1
v_gene: TRBV7-9
abundance: .
d_gene: .
CDR3aa: CASSFAPGFLVNTEAFF
CDR3nt: TGTGCCAGCAGCTTTGCCCCGGGGTTTTTAGTGAACACTGAAGCTTTCTTT

j_gene: TRBJ2-3
v_gene: TRBV7-8
abundance: .
d_gene: .
CDR3aa: CASSPREGTDTQYF
CDR3nt: TGTGCCAGCAGCCCTAGGGAGGGCACAGATACGCAGTATTTT

j_gene: TRBJ1-1
v_gene: TRBV7-2
abundance: .
d_gene: TRBD1
CDR3aa: CASSPLTGRGTEAFF
CDR3nt: TGTGCCAGCAGCCCCTTGACAGGGAGGGGCACTGAAGCTTTCTTT

j_gene: TRBJ2-2
v_gene: TRBV30
abundance: once
d_gene: .
CDR3aa: CAWSEGPYTGELFF
CDR3nt: TGTGCCTGGAGCGAGGGGCCGTACACCGGGGAGCTGTTTTTT

j_gene: TRBJ2-7
v_gene: TRBV28
abundance: .
d_gene: TRBD1
CDR3aa: CATYHPGQGVGEQYF
CDR3nt: TGTGCCACCTATCATCCGGGACAGGGGGTGGGGGAGCAGTACTTC

j_gene: TRBJ1-1
v_gene: TRBV29-1
abundance: .
d_gene: .
CDR3aa: CSVRQVGTEAFF
CDR3nt: TGCAGCGTACGACAGGTTGGCACTGAAGCTTTCTTT

j_gene: TRBJ2-3
v_gene: TRBV5-1
abundance: .
d_gene: TRBD2
CDR3aa: CASSLSPGGEDTQYF
CDR3nt: TGCGCCAGCAGCTTATCACCGGGGGGTGAGGATACGCAGTATTTT

j_gene: TRBJ1-2
v_gene: TRBV12-3/TRBV12-4
abundance: .
d_gene: .
CDR3aa: CASSFLGGGYTF
CDR3nt: TGTGCCAGCAGTTTTTTAGGAGGCGGCTACACCTTC

j_gene: TRBJ2-1
v_gene: TRBV15
abundance: .
d_gene: .
CDR3aa: CATRGGSVHNEQFF
CDR3nt: TGTGCCACCCGCGGCGGTTCGGTCCACAATGAGCAGTTCTTC

j_gene: TRBJ2-1
v_gene: TRBV5-1
abundance: .
d_gene: .
CDR3aa: CASTQGWAGSYNEQFF
CDR3nt: TGCGCCAGCACTCAAGGATGGGCCGGCTCCTACAATGAGCAGTTCTTC

j_gene: TRBJ2-1
v_gene: TRBV2
abundance: .
d_gene: .
CDR3aa: CASRDLYAFF
CDR3nt: TGTGCCAGCAGGGACCTTTATGCGTTCTTC

j_gene: TRBJ2-7
v_gene: TRBV7-2
abundance: .
d_gene: .
CDR3aa: CASSAGQIYEQYF
CDR3nt: TGTGCCAGCAGCGCTGGACAGATCTACGAGCAGTACTTC

j_gene: TRBJ1-6
v_gene: TRBV28
abundance: .
d_gene: TRBD1
CDR3aa: CASRGQGTYNSPLHF
CDR3nt: TGTGCCAGCAGAGGACAGGGGACCTATAATTCACCCCTCCACTTT

j_gene: TRBJ1-1
v_gene: TRBV11-3
abundance: once
d_gene: .
CDR3aa: CASSLVGGLNTEAFF
CDR3nt: TGTGCCAGCAGCTTAGTTGGGGGGCTTAACACTGAAGCTTTCTTT

j_gene: TRBJ1-2
v_gene: TRBV19
abundance: few
d_gene: .
CDR3aa: CASSIGGRGIGYTF
CDR3nt: TGTGCCAGTAGTATAGGGGGGAGGGGCATCGGCTACACCTTC

j_gene: TRBJ1-3
v_gene: TRBV9
abundance: .
d_gene: .
CDR3aa: CASSALDTIYF
CDR3nt: TGTGCCAGCAGCGCTCTAGACACCATATATTTT